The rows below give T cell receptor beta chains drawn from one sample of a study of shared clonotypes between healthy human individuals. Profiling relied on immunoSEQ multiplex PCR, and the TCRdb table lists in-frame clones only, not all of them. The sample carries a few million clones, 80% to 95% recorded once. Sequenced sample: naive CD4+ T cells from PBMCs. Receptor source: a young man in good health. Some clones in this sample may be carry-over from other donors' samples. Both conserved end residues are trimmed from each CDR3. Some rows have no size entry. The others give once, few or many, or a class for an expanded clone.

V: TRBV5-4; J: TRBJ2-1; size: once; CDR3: ASSARLAGEGEQF
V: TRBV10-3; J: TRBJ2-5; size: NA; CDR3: AISEGKHQETQY
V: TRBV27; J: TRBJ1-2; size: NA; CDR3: ASRLSGAEGYT
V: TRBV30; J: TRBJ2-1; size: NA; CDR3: AWSVLENEQF
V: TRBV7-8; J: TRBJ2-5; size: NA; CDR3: ASSPALVAGYQETQY
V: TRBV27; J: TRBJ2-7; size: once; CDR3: ASSYLAGSYEQY
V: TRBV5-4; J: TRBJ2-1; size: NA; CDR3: ASERGGTPINNEQF
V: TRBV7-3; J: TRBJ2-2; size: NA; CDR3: ASSALNTGELF
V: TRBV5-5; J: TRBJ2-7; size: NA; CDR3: ASSLPGQAAYEQY
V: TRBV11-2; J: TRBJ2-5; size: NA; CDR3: ASSSLGAGLKQETQY
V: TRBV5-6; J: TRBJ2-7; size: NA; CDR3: ASSVDRLSYEQY
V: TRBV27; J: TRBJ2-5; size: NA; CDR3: ASSFRDQETQY
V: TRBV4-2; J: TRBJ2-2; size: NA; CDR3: ASSQESRAGGELF
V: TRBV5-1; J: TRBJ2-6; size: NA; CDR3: ASSLRSGANVLT
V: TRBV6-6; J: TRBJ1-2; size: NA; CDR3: ASSYQGSVGYT
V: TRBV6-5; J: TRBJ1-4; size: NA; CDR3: ASSYAPTATNEKLF
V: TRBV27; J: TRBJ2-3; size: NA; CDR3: ASSRYLFADTQY
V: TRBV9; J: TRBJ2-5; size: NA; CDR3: ASSVEAGVETQY
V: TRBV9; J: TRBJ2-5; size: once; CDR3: ASSSGLAGEGETQY
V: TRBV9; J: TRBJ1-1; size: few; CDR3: ASSVGGMNTEAF
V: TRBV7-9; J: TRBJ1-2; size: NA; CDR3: ASSRLGPAANYGYT
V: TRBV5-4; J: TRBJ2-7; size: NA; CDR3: ASRLLGGTAPYEQY
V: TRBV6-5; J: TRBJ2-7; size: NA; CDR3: ASSPPKQGGEQY
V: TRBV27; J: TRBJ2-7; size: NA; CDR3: ASSTLGAGGYEQY
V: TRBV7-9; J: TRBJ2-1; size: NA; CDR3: ASSRTSGRSSYNEQF
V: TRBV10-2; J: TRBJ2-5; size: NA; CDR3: ASSEGSQGGLETQY
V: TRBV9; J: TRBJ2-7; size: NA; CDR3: ASSVAQGGFYEQY
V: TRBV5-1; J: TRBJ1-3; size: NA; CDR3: ASSSEGLHSGNTIY
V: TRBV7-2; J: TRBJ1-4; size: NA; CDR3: ASSFRLGQGNEKLF
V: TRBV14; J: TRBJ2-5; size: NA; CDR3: ASSQVGLAEETQY
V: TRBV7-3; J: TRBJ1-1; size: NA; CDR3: ASSTSPNTEAF
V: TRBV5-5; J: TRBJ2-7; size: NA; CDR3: ASSLGGAYSYEQY
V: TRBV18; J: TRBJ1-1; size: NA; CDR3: ASSDRTVINTEAF
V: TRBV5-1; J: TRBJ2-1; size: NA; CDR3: ASSLSSGAPGNEQF
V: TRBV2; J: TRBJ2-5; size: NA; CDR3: ASRGPGGRGGTQY
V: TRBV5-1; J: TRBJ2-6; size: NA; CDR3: ASRVGLGANVLT
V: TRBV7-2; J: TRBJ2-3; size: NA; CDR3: ASSLGTKTSTDTQY
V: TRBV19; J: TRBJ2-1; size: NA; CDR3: ASSYGLLVEQF
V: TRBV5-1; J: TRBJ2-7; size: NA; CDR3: ASSIRTPSYEQY
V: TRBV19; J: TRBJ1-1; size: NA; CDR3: ASLLDRGTEAF
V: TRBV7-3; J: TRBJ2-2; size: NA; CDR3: ASSLMGTGGSTGELF
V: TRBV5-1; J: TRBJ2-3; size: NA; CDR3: ASSLLVSTDTQY
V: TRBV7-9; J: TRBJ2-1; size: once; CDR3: ASSLGYRGRVEQF
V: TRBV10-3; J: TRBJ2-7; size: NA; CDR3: AIRQGSSLFYEQY
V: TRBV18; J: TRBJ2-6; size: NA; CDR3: ASSPGQGARGANVLT
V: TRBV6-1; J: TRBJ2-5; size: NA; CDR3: ASRIRDFQETQY
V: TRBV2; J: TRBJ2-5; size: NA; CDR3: ASSSRLAGGKETQY
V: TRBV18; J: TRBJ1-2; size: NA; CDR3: ASSPRDRPIGYT
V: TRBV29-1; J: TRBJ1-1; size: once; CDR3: SVEDHRYTEAF
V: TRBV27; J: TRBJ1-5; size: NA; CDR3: ASSLEPRRSPQH
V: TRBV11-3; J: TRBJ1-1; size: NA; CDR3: ASSYGTLKEAF
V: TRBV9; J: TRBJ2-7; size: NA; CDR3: ASSGRDPGSEQY
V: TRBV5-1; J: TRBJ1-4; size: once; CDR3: ASSPEGKSEKLF